This is a list of T cell receptor beta chains from one sample in a study of patients and donors after allogeneic stem cell transplantation. MiXCR, run by TCRdb on the RT-PCR reads, gives a single entry per CDR3 protein. The sample lists about 230,000 distinct CDR3 sequences, 12% to 15% seen once, with 11% in the top ten. Material: blood, either unsorted or a sorted T cell fraction (not recorded which). The source of these receptors is a human donor who was either an allogeneic HSCT recipient or a stem cell or donor lymphocyte infusion donor (not recorded which). It is not recorded whose cells these are; they may come from a transplant donor. Each CDR3 is given with its conserved first and last residue. Each record gives: J gene, clone size, D gene, V gene, CDR3 DNA, CDR3 protein. A D gene is named only where the DNA matches it firmly. The size of a clone is reported for some rows only, either as once, few or many, or as a class for expanded clones.

TRBJ2-2 | many | TRBD2 | TRBV9 | TGTGCCAGCAGCGAACGGGAGGGGGGCACCGGGGAGCTGTTTTTT | CASSEREGGTGELFF
TRBJ2-7 | few | TRBD1 | TRBV5-1 | TGCGCCAGCAGCTTGACGCTCCCGGGACAGGGGACCGAGCAGTACTTC | CASSLTLPGQGTEQYF
TRBJ2-5 | - | - | TRBV12-3/TRBV12-4 | TGTGCCAGCAGGACTCGCGGGACAGCCCGCCAAGAGACCCAGTACTTC | CASRTRGTARQETQYF
TRBJ1-2 | - | - | TRBV19 | TGTGCCAGCTCCGACACGGGGATTTATGGCTACACCTTC | CASSDTGIYGYTF
TRBJ1-1 | many | - | TRBV7-3 | TGTGCCAGCAGCCCCCAATCTGGACTCGTAGAGACTGAAGCTTTCTTT | CASSPQSGLVETEAFF
TRBJ2-1 | few | TRBD2 | TRBV20-1 | TGCAGTGCTAGAAGACTAGCGGGGCAACGCTACAATGAGCAGTTCTTC | CSARRLAGQRYNEQFF
TRBJ2-1 | few | - | TRBV14 | TGTGCCAGCAGCCAAAATCGACTACCGATCTACAATGAGCAGTTCTTC | CASSQNRLPIYNEQFF
TRBJ2-7 | - | TRBD1 | TRBV14 | TGTGCCAGCAGCCAAGCCCGGGGACAGGAGGCCGAGCAGTACTTC | CASSQARGQEAEQYF
TRBJ2-2 | - | TRBD1 | TRBV12-3/TRBV12-4 | TGTGCCAGCAGTTCGAGGACAGGAAACACCGGGGAGCTGTTTTTT | CASSSRTGNTGELFF
TRBJ2-3 | few | - | TRBV7-9 | TGTGCCAGCAGACCAGAGGGGGAAGATACGCAGTATTTT | CASRPEGEDTQYF
TRBJ1-5 | few | - | TRBV18 | TGTGCCAGCTCACCAATCGCGGTCGGCGGGGTGGCCCAGCATTTT | CASSPIAVGGVAQHF
TRBJ1-4 | - | TRBD1 | TRBV7-9 | TGTGCCAGCAGCTCCCCAGGGACAGGGAGAAGGAGTGAAAAACTGTTTTTT | CASSSPGTGRRSEKLFF
TRBJ1-1 | many | - | TRBV7-3 | TGTGCCAGCAGCTTAAAGGGGGGAACTGAAGCTTTCTTT | CASSLKGGTEAFF
TRBJ2-5 | many | - | TRBV24-1 | TGTGCCACCAGTGATTATGCGAGTGCCCCGGCGGAGACCCAGTACTTC | CATSDYASAPAETQYF
TRBJ2-7 | few | - | TRBV7-9 | TGTGCCAGCAGCTTAGCGAGACACCCCTACGAGCAGTACTTC | CASSLARHPYEQYF
TRBJ2-4 | few | TRBD2 | TRBV7-3 | TGTGCCAGCAGCTTAGAGCGGGGACCCCTCAAGAACATTCAGTACTTC | CASSLERGPLKNIQYF
TRBJ1-1 | few | - | TRBV20-1 | TGCAGTGCTAGAGATCTGGTCAGCCCGAATACTGAAGCTTTCTTT | CSARDLVSPNTEAFF
TRBJ1-1 | many | - | TRBV7-9 | TGTGCCAGCAGCTTAGGATGGGCGAACACTGAAGCTTTCTTT | CASSLGWANTEAFF
TRBJ1-2 | many | - | TRBV3-1 | TGTGCCAGCAGCTCCCGTATAAGGGATGGCTACACCTTC | CASSSRIRDGYTF
TRBJ2-5 | - | TRBD2 | TRBV6-1 | TGTGCCAGCAGGCGACTAGCGGGACCTCAAGAGACCCAGTACTTC | CASRRLAGPQETQYF
TRBJ1-6 | few | - | TRBV4-3 | TGCGCCAGCAGCCAAGACCCGGAGTATAATTCACCCCTCCACTTT | CASSQDPEYNSPLHF
TRBJ1-1 | - | TRBD1 | TRBV6-1 | TGTGCCAGCAGCCGGACAGGGGGGAGTAACACTGAAGCTTTCTTT | CASSRTGGSNTEAFF
TRBJ1-6 | - | - | TRBV18 | TGTGCCAGCTCACCAACCGAGTCCGGTGGGAATTCACCCCTCCACTTT | CASSPTESGGNSPLHF
TRBJ2-1 | many | TRBD2 | TRBV6-2/TRBV6-3 | TGTGCCAGCAGGGGGACTAGCGGGTACGGTGAGCAGTTCTTC | CASRGTSGYGEQFF
TRBJ1-5 | few | - | TRBV20-1 | TGCAGTGCTAGAGTCGACAATCAGCCCCAGCATTTT | CSARVDNQPQHF
TRBJ2-3 | few | TRBD2 | TRBV29-1 | TGCAGCGTTAGCGGGAGTGGGACAGATACGCAGTATTTT | CSVSGSGTDTQYF
TRBJ1-2 | many | TRBD1 | TRBV20-1 | TGCAGTGCCACCGCCCCGTTTACAGGGGGCGCCGGCTATGGCTACACCTTC | CSATAPFTGGAGYGYTF